This T cell receptor beta chain was captured in a study of tumor-infiltrating lymphocytes in localized non-small cell lung cancer listed by TCRdb under 2021. As for the study more broadly: The cohort covered several histologies, both smokers and never-smokers, and patients whose samples were collected after neoadjuvant chemotherapy. A total of some 56 patients were included in the paired tumor versus uninvolved lung comparison of immunoSEQ T-cell fraction. The overall ICON cohort comprised 150 or so surgical patients with localized non-small cell lung cancer whose tumors were resected. The same patients underwent several integrated assays, with TCR sequencing performed together with flow cytometry, multiplex immunofluorescence, RNA-seq, exome sequencing and proteomics. Each patient provided resected tumor tissue plus uninvolved lung tissue from the same patient, with the uninvolved lung tissue described as non-adjacent to the tumor.

Patient enrollment in ICON started in the first half of 2016, and the final patient was enrolled in September 2018. A subcohort of some 80 patients provided fresh tumor and matched uninvolved tissue for in-depth immune analyses, with TCR sequencing among those analyses. No cell sorting was done, and TCR sequencing was instead run on DNA isolated from bulk tissue. With regard to this clone: Its antigen target is currently unknown. The sample holds no much larger clone one base away, and base qualities are not on file.

Study-wide conclusions, independent of this receptor: Since assay coverage differed from patient to patient depending on how much tissue was available, TCR sequencing was done for only a subset of the cohort. Because different assays used different pieces of the same tissue, technical variation could not be distinguished from intratumor heterogeneity. The TCR-derived T-cell fraction showed no difference between the flow cytometry-defined immunotypes IM1 (good prognosis) and IM2 (poor prognosis). Higher T cell infiltration in tumors than in uninvolved lung tissue was supported by TCRbeta sequencing, consistent with immunofluorescence CD3 counts.

Inclusive of the bounding cysteine and phenylalanine, the CDR3 is 17 residues long. The only DNA kept is the CDR3, 51 bases in frame from the first base. The trim is 5 bases for V and 0 bases for J, with a gap of 17 bases between the germline ends. CDR1 and CDR2, looked up from the germline V gene (reference sequence), are LNHDA and SQIVND. The immunoSEQ assay used for TCR sequencing gave the T-cell fraction in both tumor and uninvolved lung tissue. Per the authors' processing: To analyze survival, patients were divided into a high T-cell fraction group (upper tertile) and a low T-cell fraction group (lower two tertiles), and the two groups were compared using a log-rank test. Paired tumor versus uninvolved lung differences in T-cell fraction were tested with a signed-rank test. The source is immuneACCESS, and TCRdb retained only in-frame sequences with V and J called. Part of the clones is not carried over; for the studies checked, unresolved V genes explain less than half of this, and the remainder is unexplained. V, J and clone size derive from that table, while D and trimming were established from the DNA sequence. In this sample the table shows 11,000 to 15,000 clones, roughly 70% of which occur a single time. Roughly a fifth of the sample is held by the ten biggest clonotypes.

What was sequenced was uninvolved lung tissue not adjacent to the tumor. The rearrangement joined TRBV19 to TRBJ1-5, with TRBD1 perhaps the D gene, on 6 matching bases. The TCR was taken from a human donor with non-small cell lung cancer. The bases read TGTGCCAGTAGTGCCCGGACAGCTTATAATAGCAATCAGCCCCAGCATTTT. Its amino acids are CASSARTAYNSNQPQHF. With all but the CDR3 taken from the reference TRBV19 and TRBJ1-5 genes, the full variable domain is: DGGITQSPKYLFRKEGQNVTLSCEQNLNHDAMYWYRQDPGQGLRLIYYSQIVNDFQKGDIAEGYSVSREKKESFPLTVTSAQKNPTAFYLCASSARTAYNSNQPQHFGDGTRLSIL.